The text below deals with one T cell receptor beta chain. This receptor's antigen is unknown. Per-nucleotide qualities are absent, and no much larger clonotype sits a single base away. Whole blood was collected in K2EDTA tubes by collaborating institutions according to the institutions' own protocols. For TCRbeta analysis, collaborators shipped samples as frozen whole blood, isolated PBMCs, or DNA extracted from either of those sample types. This entry comes from a study of blood T cell repertoires in COVID-19 (dated by TCRdb to the early 2020s). As for the study more broadly: Samples covering the acute and convalescent phases of COVID-19 were provided by collaborators in the United States, Italy and Spain. Where HLA class I and class II types were available, the types were taken from metadata supplied by the sample provider, not from assay-based typing. Samples were obtained from the ongoing ImmuneRACE study (first 160 participants) and from over a thousand subjects provided by 6 global collaborators. The repertoires were made available in a free public database intended to serve as a resource for research on the immune response to SARS-CoV-2. Nearly every sample came with metadata listing a de-identified subject ID, COVID-19 status, age in years and sex. The prospective study material was composed of cDNA or gDNA derived from T cells, B-cell-depleted T cells, or PBMCs. Deeply sampled blood TCRbeta repertoires from subjects exposed to, actively infected with, or recovered from COVID-19 were included in the dataset. General conclusions and limits of the study: Clinical and demographic metadata were provided uncurated, with the amount varying by source and participant.

V sheds 7 bases and J sheds 8 bases, leaving 20 bases between their ends. The germline V gene yields SNHLY for CDR1 and FYNNEI for CDR2. The CDR3 measures 15 amino acids from cysteine to phenylalanine. The kept DNA is CDR3 alone, 45 bases in frame from the first base. TCRbeta CDR3 regions were amplified from genomic DNA using the immunoSEQ Assay, a bias-controlled multiplex PCR. The original methods were these. The number of nucleated cells in each sample was estimated by amplification of reference gene primers within the assay. To quantify the absolute abundance of each unique TCRbeta CDR3 rearrangement, sequence reads were collapsed and filtered. Productive Simpson clonality was computed per sample as the square root of Simpson's diversity index over productive rearrangements. TCRdb took this table from immuneACCESS and kept in-frame rearrangements with V and J called. Such tables lack part of the clones; where checked against another copy, unresolved V genes explain under half of the gap, and the rest is unexplained. From that table come the V and J calls and clone size; the DNA was used to work out D and trimming. In this sample the table shows around 81,000 clones, 88% of which occur a single time. The top ten clonotypes cover about 4.8% of the sample.

Recombination joined TRBV2 with TRBJ1-4; the D gene identity is not certain. Sequenced sample: peripheral blood. This TCR was sampled from a woman older than 75 with acute or convalescent COVID-19. The CDR3 reads as follows: CASMQVERENEKLFF. The DNA sequence reads TGTGCCAGCATGCAGGTCGAACGGGAGAACGAAAAACTGTTTTTT.